This T cell receptor beta chain was identified during a study of T-cell memory formation after mild COVID-19. Findings and limits, study-wide: CD4/CD8 balance held among clones contracting day 15 to 85, and later expanders leaned CD4+. Some SARS-CoV-2-responding clones were already detected in memory before infection. Unconfirmed was the SARS-CoV-2 specificity of second-wave clones that peaked on day 37.

Using its own MiXCR run on the 5' RACE reads, TCRdb lists one record per CDR3 protein. Of 200,000 to 250,000 distinct CDR3 sequences in the sample, less than 20% are singletons; the top ten hold less than 2.5%. This clonotype was seen many times. What it binds is unknown. Trimming cost V 6 bases and J 4 bases; bases outside gene matches: 9. The CDR3 is 16 amino acids. The sequenced sample consisted of PBMCs or a T cell subset sorted from them (not recorded which). V is TRBV12-3 or TRBV12-4 and J is TRBJ1-1; TRBD1 matches at 12 bases. This receptor was identified in an adult woman who had mild COVID-19 (a few samples of this study predate the infection). Cell type and time point are not known. The CDR3 DNA follows: TGTGCCAGCAGCCACGGGACAGGGGGCATCGTCACTGAAGCTTTCTTT. As protein: CASSHGTGGIVTEAFF.